These 18 T cell receptor beta chains share one sample of origin, sequenced in a study of T cell repertoires in cytomegalovirus infection. Which antigens these TCRs recognize remains unknown. From the reads, TCRdb called clonotypes with MiXCR, one entry per CDR3 protein. The sample lists roughly 860,000 distinct CDR3 sequences, 30% to 35% occurring once. Sample: cultured CD8+ T cells from PBMCs, taken from culture after CMV antigen stimulation. The receptors come from a human donor in good health (CMV status not recorded). Some clones in this sample may be carry-over from other donors' samples.

The chain couples TRBV7-9 to TRBJ1-1; TRBD1 aligns across 9 bases. In germline, CDR1 is SEHNR, CDR2 FQNEAQ (reference sequence). The CDR3 runs to 15 residues. With V trimmed by 4 bases and J by 1 base, 4 bases remained unmatched. The CDR3, as DNA: TGTGCCAGCAGCTCGCCGACAGGGGGGAACACTGAAGCTTTCTTT. Amino acid sequence: CASSSPTGGNTEAFF.

V usage is TRBV7-9 and J usage is TRBJ1-6; D is uncertain. This CDR3 has 16 residues. V was shortened by 0 bases and J by 1 base, with 7 bases between the two germline ends. Germline V gives CDR1 SEHNR, CDR2 FQNEAQ (reference sequence). The CDR3 region is CASSLAGNSYNSPLHF. The CDR3 DNA sequence: TGTGCCAGCAGCTTAGCAGGGAATTCCTATAATTCACCCCTCCACTTT.

This clonotype was seen more than once but under ten times. The chain employs TRBV7-2 and TRBJ2-2; D tentatively fits TRBD1 or TRBD2 (5 bases each). Germline assignment: CDR1 SGHTA and CDR2 FQGNSA. Deletions cut 0 bases from V and 0 bases from J, with 8 bases between. This CDR3 is 16 amino acids long. The CDR3 here is CASSLAGDTNTGELFF. In DNA, the CDR3 is TGTGCCAGCAGCTTAGCGGGGGATACGAACACCGGGGAGCTGTTTTTT.

This clonotype was seen more than once but under ten times. The chain recombines TRBV6-2 or TRBV6-3 with TRBJ2-2, with TRBD1 identical over 7 bases. With 3 bases clipped from V and 7 bases from J, the junction kept 14 bases outside the gene matches. CDR3 length: 17 residues. Germline CDR1 reads MNHEY; CDR2 reads SVGEGT. The CDR3 loop is CASSYSYGQVRGGELFF. The CDR3 DNA reads TGTGCCAGCAGTTATTCATACGGACAGGTTCGGGGCGGGGAGCTGTTTTTT.

This chain uses TRBV7-2 with TRBJ2-1; D is ambiguous. The CDR3 has 13 amino acids. Germline V gene data show CDR1 as SGHTA and CDR2 as FQGNSA. V was shortened by 3 bases and J by 9 bases, with 12 bases between the two germline ends. DNA of the CDR3: TGTGCCAGCAGCTTCCAGTCATTGGCTGAGCAGTTCTTC. Protein sequence: CASSFQSLAEQFF.

The chain uses TRBV10-2 and TRBJ1-6; perhaps TRBD1 as D (5 bases). CDR1 WSHSY and CDR2 SAAADI come from the germline V gene. The CDR3 totals 14 residues. V was pared by 8 bases and J by 0 bases, with 8 bases between. Written as DNA, the CDR3 is TGCGCCAGCCTACAGGACTCCTATAATTCACCCCTCCACTTT. Translation: CASLQDSYNSPLHF.

The chain recombines TRBV12-3 or TRBV12-4 with TRBJ2-5, with TRBD1 matching over 8 bases. V was pared by 5 bases and J by 5 bases, with 13 bases of the junction left unmatched. This CDR3 contains 16 residues. DNA of the CDR3: TGTGCCAGCAGTACGGGACAGGAAGGGTTGGTTGAGACCCAGTACTTC. Translation gives CASSTGQEGLVETQYF.

This clonotype has just a few counts. This chain joins TRBV24-1 and TRBJ1-3; 7 bases are shared with TRBD1. The CDR3 has 15 residues. Per germline, CDR1 KGHDR and CDR2 SFDVKD. The V gene end was trimmed by 4 bases and the J gene end by 4 bases; junction bases not matched to a gene: 6. CDR3 sequence reads: CATSDPDREGNTIYF. For the CDR3, the DNA is TGTGCCACCAGTGACCCTGACAGGGAAGGAAACACCATATATTTT.

V usage is TRBV12-5 and J usage is TRBJ1-1; no clear D. This CDR3 is built from 13 residues. The V gene lost 1 base and the J gene lost 6 bases, with 9 bases spanning the gap. Germline V gives CDR1 LGHNT, CDR2 FRNRAP. As DNA, the CDR3 is TGTGCTAGTGGTTTGGCCAGCCCGGCTGAAGCTTTCTTT. Translating gives CASGLASPAEAFF.

This clonotype appeared a few times. The CDR3 spells CASSWADRGEQYV. DNA of the CDR3: TGTGCCAGCAGCTGGGCCGACAGGGGCGAGCAGTACGTC. The chain uses TRBV7-9 and TRBJ2-7, with 8 bases identical to TRBD1. The CDR3 is 13 residues long. CDR1 and CDR2 from the germline V gene are SEHNR and FQNEAQ (reference sequence). V gave up 4 bases and J gave up 6 bases; unmatched junction bases: 5.

About this clonotype: This is likely a read error, given that the CDR3 carries no conserved phenylalanine or tryptophan at its end. V usage is TRBV7-9 and J usage is TRBJ1-5; 9 bases match TRBD1. CDR1 SEHNR and CDR2 FQNEAQ come from the germline V gene (reference sequence). There are 15 residues in the CDR3. Trimming cost V 1 base and J 6 bases; bases outside gene matches: 4. CDR3 in DNA: TGTGCCAGCAGCTTAGAACAGGGGGCTAGTCAGCCCCAGCATTCT. Translated, it gives CASSLEQGASQPQHS.

This clonotype was seen at least ten times. V usage is TRBV27 and J usage is TRBJ1-1, with unresolved D. Trimming left V 0 bases short and J 1 base short, with 6 bases between. Germline CDR1 is MNHEY and CDR2 is SMNVEV (reference sequence). CDR3 length: 14 residues. CDR3 bases: TGTGCCAGCAGTTTATCGACGGGGAACACTGAAGCTTTCTTT. Its protein product is CASSLSTGNTEAFF.

The gene calls are TRBV4-1 and TRBJ2-1, with 10 nucleotides matching TRBD1. CDR3 length: 15 residues. Germline lookup yields CDR1 MGHRA and CDR2 YSYEKL. With V trimmed by 0 bases and J by 6 bases, 2 bases remained unmatched. The CDR3 DNA is TGCGCCAGCAGCCAAGACTGGACAGGGGGCAATGAGCAGTTCTTC. Encoded protein: CASSQDWTGGNEQFF.

V usage is TRBV7-9 and J usage is TRBJ1-4; no reliable D call. The V gene's germline CDR1 is SEHNR and CDR2 FQNEAQ (reference sequence). With 4 bases removed from V and 4 bases from J, the gap between germline ends came to 10 bases. This CDR3 comprises 14 residues. The CDR3 DNA sequence: TGTGCCAGCAGCTCAGACACGAATAATGAAAAACTGTTTTTT. This encodes CASSSDTNNEKLFF.

In its sample, this clonotype was seen a few times. The chain has TRBV20-1 and TRBJ2-5; possible D gene TRBD2, 6 bases. Germline V lookup: CDR1 DFQATT, CDR2 SNEGSKA (reference sequence). V lost 8 bases and J lost 5, with 21 bases in between. CDR3 size: 14 residues. The CDR3 DNA reads TGCAGTTGTCACCACCGGGACTTAGGGGAGACCCAGTACTTC. Translated: CSCHHRDLGETQYF.

CDR3 sequence: CASSSGQTTYGYTF. For the CDR3, the DNA is TGTGCCAGCAGCTCGGGACAGACTACGTATGGCTACACCTTC. This chain uses TRBV7-4 with TRBJ1-2; 7 bases fit TRBD1. The CDR3 contains 14 residues. V shed 4 bases and J 5 bases; nucleotides not matched to a gene: 7. CDR1 is SGHVT, CDR2 SQSDAQ, per germline.

Ten or more counts support this clonotype. This chain links TRBV11-2 with TRBJ2-2; perhaps TRBD2 as D (6 bases). This CDR3 contains 15 residues. The germline CDR1 and CDR2 sequences are SGHAT and FQNNGV. Trimming pared 4 bases from V and 4 bases from J, leaving 13 bases between. The CDR3 here is CASSWGLTSTGELFF. CDR3 DNA: TGTGCCAGCAGCTGGGGACTTACAAGCACCGGGGAGCTGTTTTTT.

This clonotype was found many times. The chain uses TRBV27 and TRBJ2-1; 7 positions agree with TRBD2. V lost 6 bases to trimming and J lost 4 bases; unmatched junction nucleotides: 12. Germline V lookup: CDR1 MNHEY, CDR2 SMNVEV (reference sequence). The CDR3 contains 16 residues. For the CDR3, the DNA is TGTGCCAGCAGGCCACCCCAGCGGGACCCATACAATGAGCAGTTCTTC. Translation: CASRPPQRDPYNEQFF.